These 10 T cell receptor beta chains were all obtained from the same sample, sequenced in a study of CD8 T cells in ankylosing spondylitis. TCRdb ran MiXCR on the 5' RACE reads and lists one entry per CDR3 protein. The data show about 320,000 distinct CDR3 sequences, around a tenth seen once. The sample consisted of blood, either unsorted or a sorted T cell fraction (not recorded which). The receptors were gathered from a female donor with ankylosing spondylitis or in good health (not recorded which).

Ten or more counts support this clonotype. This chain joins TRBV7-2 and TRBJ2-1; TRBD2 aligns across 13 bases. Germline V gives CDR1 SGHTA, CDR2 FQGNSA. The CDR3 extends over 15 amino acids. The V and J ends lost 4 bases and 6 bases, in that order; junction bases with no gene match: 3. CDR3 protein: CASSSWTSGSNEQFF. The CDR3 region has the DNA TGTGCCAGCAGCTCCTGGACTAGCGGGAGCAATGAGCAGTTCTTC. The variable domain in full, completed from reference TRBV7-2 and TRBJ2-1, reads GAGVSQSPSNKVTEKGKDVELRCDPISGHTALYWYRQSLGQGLEFLIYFQGNSAPDKSGLPSDRFSAERTGGSVSTLTIQRTQQEDSAVYLCASSSWTSGSNEQFFGPGTRLTVL.

The CDR3 DNA reads TGTGCCGTCGGCGGACAGGCGCCGAATCAGCCCCAGCATTTT. This gives the protein CAVGGQAPNQPQHF. The rearrangement uses TRBV10-3 and TRBJ1-5, with TRBD1 identical over 7 bases. Germline V gene lookup returns CDR1 ENHRY and CDR2 SYGVKD. V shed 11 bases, J shed 4 bases, and the junction held 11 bases outside the gene matches. The CDR3 consists of 14 residues.

This clonotype was observed at least ten times. The J gene is TRBJ2-3, the V gene TRBV6-2 or TRBV6-3; TRBD1 might be the D (5 bases). The V gene lost 2 bases and the J gene lost 9 bases, with 9 bases spanning the gap. The CDR3 has 12 amino acids. Germline CDR1 MNHEY, CDR2 SVGEGT. CDR3 residues: CASSYPRQTQYF. The CDR3 DNA sequence: TGTGCCAGCAGTTACCCTCGACAGACGCAGTATTTT.

Details on this clonotype: A read error may be the cause here, since a much bigger clone is one base away. The chain joins TRBV5-1 to TRBJ1-2; D is ambiguous. The CDR3 spans 14 residues. Per germline, CDR1 SGHRS and CDR2 YFSETQ. The CDR3 nucleotides read TGCGCCAGCAGCTTACAGACGACTGGCTATGGCGACACCTTC. It yields the protein CASSLQTTGYGDTF. Supplemented by reference TRBV5-1 and TRBJ1-2, the full variable domain reads KAGVTQTPRYLIKTRGQQVTLSCSPISGHRSVSWYQQTPGQGLQFLFEYFSETQRNKGNFPGRFSGRQFSNSRSEMNVSTLELGDSALYLCASSLQTTGYGDTFGSGTRLTVV.

Comments on this clonotype: A much larger clone sits a single nucleotide away, making a read error possible. The chain carries TRBV28 and TRBJ2-4; D might be TRBD2 (7 bases). Germline loops: CDR1 MDHEN, CDR2 SYDVKM. The V and J ends lost 7 bases and 3 bases respectively, with 22 bases between them. This CDR3 is 17 amino acids long. CDR3 sequence: CASNPTTGGAGKNIQYF. In DNA, the CDR3 is TGTGCCAGCAACCCGACCACGGGGGGCGCGGGCAAAAACATTCAGTACTTC.

This clonotype was seen only once. The genes are TRBV20-1 and TRBJ2-2, with 8 positions matching TRBD1. J gave up 7 bases and V 8 bases, and 12 bases lay outside the gene matches. CDR3 length equals 14 residues. The V gene's germline CDR1 is DFQATT and CDR2 SNEGSKA (reference sequence). As DNA, the CDR3 is TGCAGTTGCGGACAGGGTGCGAGCTTCGGGGAGCTGTTTTTT. Translating gives CSCGQGASFGELFF.

The gene calls are TRBV7-9 and TRBJ1-5; 10 bases fit TRBD1. Looked up from germline, CDR1 is SEHNR and CDR2 is FQNEAQ (reference sequence). V trimming: 1 base; J trimming: 6 bases; junction bases outside the gene matches: 6. The CDR3 is 16 amino acids. The CDR3 coding sequence is TGTGCCAGCAGCTTAGGGACAGGGGGAGGCGGTCAGCCCCAGCATTTT. This translates into CASSLGTGGGGQPQHF.

The CDR3 here is CASSLALGYTEAFF. The CDR3, as DNA: TGTGCCAGCAGTTTAGCGCTCGGGTACACTGAAGCTTTCTTT. The V call is TRBV12-3 or TRBV12-4, the J call TRBJ1-1; no clear D gene. The CDR3 has 14 amino acids. Trimming cost V 0 bases and J 3 bases, with 8 bases left between them.

In its sample, this clonotype was seen many times. The chain is built from TRBV5-1 and TRBJ2-2; D remains ambiguous. Trimming cost V 0 bases and J 4 bases, with 4 bases left between them. Germline CDR1 reads SGHRS; CDR2 reads YFSETQ. The CDR3 consists of 13 residues. The CDR3 DNA reads as TGCGCCAGCAGCTTGGATTCCACCGGGGAGCTGTTTTTT. As protein: CASSLDSTGELFF.

This clonotype was counted only a few times. This sequence joins TRBV7-8 and TRBJ2-7; TRBD2 is a possible D gene (6 bases). CDR1 and CDR2 (germline): SGHVS, FQNEAQ. Trimming removed 1 base from V and 0 bases from J, with 13 bases in between. The CDR3 is made up of 16 amino acids. The CDR3 DNA reads TGTGCCAGCAGCTTAGGCGATAGCGGAACCTCCTACGAGCAGTACTTC. This gives the protein CASSLGDSGTSYEQYF.